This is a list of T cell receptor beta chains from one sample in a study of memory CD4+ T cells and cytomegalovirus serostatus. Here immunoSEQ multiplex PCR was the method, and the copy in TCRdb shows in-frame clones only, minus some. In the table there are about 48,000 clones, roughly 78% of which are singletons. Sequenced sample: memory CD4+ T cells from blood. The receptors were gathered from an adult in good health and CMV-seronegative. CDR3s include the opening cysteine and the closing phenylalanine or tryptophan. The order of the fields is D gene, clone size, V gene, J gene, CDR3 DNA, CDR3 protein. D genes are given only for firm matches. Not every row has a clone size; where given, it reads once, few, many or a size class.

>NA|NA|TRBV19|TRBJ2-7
TGTGCCAGTAGTATTCAGGCGGGAAGCTACGAGCAGTACTTC
CASSIQAGSYEQYF
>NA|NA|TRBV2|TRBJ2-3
TGTGCCAGCAGTGATTTGAGACTAGAGGATACGCAGTATTTT
CASSDLRLEDTQYF
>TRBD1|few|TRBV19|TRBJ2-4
TGTGCCAGTAGTACGGACAGGGGGAAGGGAAACATTCAGTACTTC
CASSTDRGKGNIQYF
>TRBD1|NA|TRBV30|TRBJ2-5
TGTGCCTGGACGTCGACAGGGGGCGCGGTGGCGAAGACCCAGTACTTC
CAWTSTGGAVAKTQYF
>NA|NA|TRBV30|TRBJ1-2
TGTGCCTGGAGTCCCGGAGCTAACTATGGCTACACCTTC
CAWSPGANYGYTF
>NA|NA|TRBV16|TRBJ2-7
TGTGCCAGCAGCCAATCAGGGCAGGGATCCTACGAGCAGTACTTC
CASSQSGQGSYEQYF
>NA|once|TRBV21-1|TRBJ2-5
TGTGCCAGCAGCAAACCGGATTGTAAGGTGGAGACCCAGTACTTC
CASSKPDCKVETQYF
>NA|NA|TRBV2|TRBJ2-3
TGTGCCAGCACAGCGGGTATTAGCACAGATACGCAGTATTTT
CASTAGISTDTQYF
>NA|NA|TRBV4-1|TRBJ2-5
TGCGCCAGCAGCCAAGAGGGTCTACAGTACTTC
CASSQEGLQYF
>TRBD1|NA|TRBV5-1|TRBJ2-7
TGCGCCAGCAGCTTCTCGATACAGGGGGACTACGAGCAGTACTTC
CASSFSIQGDYEQYF
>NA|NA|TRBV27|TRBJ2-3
TGTGCCAGCAGGGCCGGACTACACACAGATACGCAGTATTTT
CASRAGLHTDTQYF
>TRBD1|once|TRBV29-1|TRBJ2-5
TGCAGCGTTGAATCTCGGGACAGGGAGACCCAGTACTTC
CSVESRDRETQYF
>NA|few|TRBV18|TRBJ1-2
TGTGCCAGCTCACCATTGGGGGTGGGCTACACCTTC
CASSPLGVGYTF
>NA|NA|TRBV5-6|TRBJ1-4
TGTGCCAGCAGCTACCGAACAGGGTTAACTAATGAAAAACTGTTTTTT
CASSYRTGLTNEKLFF
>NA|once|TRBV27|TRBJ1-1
TGTGCCAGCACCAACGAAGGTGGCACTGAAGCTTTCTTT
CASTNEGGTEAFF
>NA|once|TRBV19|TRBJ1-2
TGTGCCACCCAGAACAGGGTGGGCTACTATGGCTACACCTTC
CATQNRVGYYGYTF
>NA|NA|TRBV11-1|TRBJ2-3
TGTGCCAGCAGGTCCTCGAGGGGTGGCACAGATACGCAGTATTTT
CASRSSRGGTDTQYF
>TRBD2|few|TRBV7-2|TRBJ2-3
TGTGCCAGCAGCCAAGGACTAGCGAGTAGCACAGATACGCAGTATTTT
CASSQGLASSTDTQYF
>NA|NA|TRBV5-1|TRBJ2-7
TGCGCCAGCAGCGCTTGGGACGACCTGCGGGGCGAGCAGTACTTC
CASSAWDDLRGEQYF
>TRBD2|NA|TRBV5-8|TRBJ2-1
TGTGCCAGCAGCTTGGTGGCGGGAGGGCTGGACAATGAGCAGTTCTTC
CASSLVAGGLDNEQFF
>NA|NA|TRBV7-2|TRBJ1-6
TGTGCCAGCAGCTTATATAAGGATTCACCCCTCCACTTT
CASSLYKDSPLHF
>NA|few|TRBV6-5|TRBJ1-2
TGTGCCAGCAGGAGGGCCGAACGGAACTATGGCTACACCTTC
CASRRAERNYGYTF
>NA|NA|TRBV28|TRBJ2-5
TGTGCCAGCAGCCCCGAGCGGTTCGAAGAGACCCAGTACTTC
CASSPERFEETQYF
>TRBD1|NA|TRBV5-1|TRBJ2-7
TGCGCCAGCAGCCTAATGGGACAGGGGACCTCCTACGAGCAGTACTTC
CASSLMGQGTSYEQYF
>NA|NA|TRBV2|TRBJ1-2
TGTGCCAGCAGCCCCCGGGGGCGGAACTATGGCTACACCTTC
CASSPRGRNYGYTF
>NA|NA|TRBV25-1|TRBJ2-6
TGTGCCAGCAGTGAATTTATAGGGACTGGGGCCAACGTCCTGACTTTC
CASSEFIGTGANVLTF
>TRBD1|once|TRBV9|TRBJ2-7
TGTGCCAGCAGCGTAGGGGCAGGGGGCGACGAGCAGTACTTC
CASSVGAGGDEQYF
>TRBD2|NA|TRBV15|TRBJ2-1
TGTGCCACCAGCAGAGATGTGCTAGCGGGAGGTAATGAGCAGTTCTTC
CATSRDVLAGGNEQFF
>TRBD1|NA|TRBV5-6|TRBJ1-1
TGTGCCAGCACTAACAGGGGGCTGATGAACACTGAAGCTTTCTTT
CASTNRGLMNTEAFF
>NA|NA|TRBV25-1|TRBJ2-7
TGTGCCAGCAGTTTCGACGAGCAGTACTTC
CASSFDEQYF
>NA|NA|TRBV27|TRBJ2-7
TGTGCCAGCAGTTTATCGGTCAGGGGAACCTACGAGCAGTACTTC
CASSLSVRGTYEQYF
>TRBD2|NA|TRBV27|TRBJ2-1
TGTGCCAGCAGTCTTAGCGGGGGGGCCCTCGATGAGCAGTTCTTC
CASSLSGGALDEQFF
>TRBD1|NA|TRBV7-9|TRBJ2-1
TGTGCCAGCAGCACCTCCAGGGACAGCCATGAGCAGTTCTTC
CASSTSRDSHEQFF
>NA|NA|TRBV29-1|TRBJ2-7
TGCAGCGTTGGAGGGCCCTTCTACGAGCAGTACTTC
CSVGGPFYEQYF
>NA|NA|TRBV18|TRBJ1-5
TGTGCCAGCTCTGGAAACCGGAATCAGCCCCAGCATTTT
CASSGNRNQPQHF
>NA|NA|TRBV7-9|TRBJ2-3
TGTGCCAGCAGCTTGAGCCAAAGCACAGATACGCAGTATTTT
CASSLSQSTDTQYF
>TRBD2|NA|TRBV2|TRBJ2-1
TGTGCCAGCAGTCAGAGGACTAGTCGGGGGGTTGGTGAGCAGTTCTTC
CASSQRTSRGVGEQFF
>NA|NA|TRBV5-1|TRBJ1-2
TGCGCCAGCAGCCCTGGGTCGAACTATGGCTACACCTTC
CASSPGSNYGYTF
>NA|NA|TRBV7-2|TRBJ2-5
TGTGCCAGCAGCTTATTCGGGCGCGAGACCCAGTACTTC
CASSLFGRETQYF
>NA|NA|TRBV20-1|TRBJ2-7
TGCAGTGCTCCCCGGAGGGACGAGCAGTACTTC
CSAPRRDEQYF
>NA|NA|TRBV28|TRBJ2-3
TGTGCCAGCACTTTGGTCCGGGGGGATACGCAGTATTTT
CASTLVRGDTQYF
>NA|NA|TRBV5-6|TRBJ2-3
TGTGCCAGCAGCTCGGGGTTTGGGACAGATACGCAGTATTTT
CASSSGFGTDTQYF
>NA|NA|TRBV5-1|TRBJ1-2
TGCGCCAGCAGCTTGAAGGAAAGCAATGGCTACACCTTC
CASSLKESNGYTF
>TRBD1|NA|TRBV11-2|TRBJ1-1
TGTGCCAGCAGCTTAATAATTGCAGGGGGCGGGAGAGCTTTCTTT
CASSLIIAGGGRAFF
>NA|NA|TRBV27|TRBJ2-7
TGTGCCAGCGGGACTGGGGGCCGAGACGAGCAGTACTTC
CASGTGGRDEQYF
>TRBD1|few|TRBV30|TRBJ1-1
TGTGCCTGGAGTAAACACGGGACAGGGAACACTGAAGCTTTCTTT
CAWSKHGTGNTEAFF
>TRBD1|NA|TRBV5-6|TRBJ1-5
TGTGCCAGCAGCCTAACTCGGGACAGGGTGAGGCCCCAGCATTTT
CASSLTRDRVRPQHF
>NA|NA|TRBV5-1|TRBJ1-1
TGCGCCAGCAGCTTGGATCTCCAGCCCAAGAACACTGAAGCTTTCTTT
CASSLDLQPKNTEAFF
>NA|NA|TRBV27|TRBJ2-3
TGTGCCAGCAGCCCACGGGACACAGATACGCAGTATTTT
CASSPRDTDTQYF
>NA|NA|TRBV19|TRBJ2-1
TGTGCCAGTAGTGTCCGGACTGGCAATGAGCAGTTCTTC
CASSVRTGNEQFF
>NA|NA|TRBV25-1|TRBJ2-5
TGTGCCAGCAGTGAGAACAGCCAGGAGACCCAGTACTTC
CASSENSQETQYF
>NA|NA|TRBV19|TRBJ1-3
TGTGCCAGTAAGCCAGGGACTGGAAACACCATATATTTT
CASKPGTGNTIYF
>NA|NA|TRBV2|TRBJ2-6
TGTGCCAGCAGGCAGAAAGGGGCGCACGGGGCCAACGTCCTGACTTTC
CASRQKGAHGANVLTF
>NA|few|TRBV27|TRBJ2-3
TGTGCCAGCAGTTGGGCGGGTTCTCCAGATACGCAGTATTTT
CASSWAGSPDTQYF
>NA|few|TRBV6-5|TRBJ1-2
TGTGCCAGCAGATTAAAGGGGACTCATGGCTACACCTTC
CASRLKGTHGYTF
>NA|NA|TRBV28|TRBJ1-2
TGTGCCAGCAGTTTTTCCTCTGGGGCGGGCTATGGCTACACCTTC
CASSFSSGAGYGYTF
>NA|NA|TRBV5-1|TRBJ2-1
TGCGCCAGCAGCTTGGAGGCATCATTTAGGCGTAGTGGTGAGCAGTTCTTC
CASSLEASFRRSGEQFF
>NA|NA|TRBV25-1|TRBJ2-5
TGTGCCAGCAGTGAAGGGAGGTGGAGGGACCAAGAGACCCAGTACTTC
CASSEGRWRDQETQYF